The 17 T cell receptor beta chains below all came from one sample that was sequenced in a study of blood T cells in healthy people across ages. The use of a sample-barcoded 5' primer and a J-beta primer mix characterized a second PCR of roughly 7 to 12 cycles. TCRdb independently ran MiXCR on the 5' RACE reads; one entry per CDR3 protein. The repertoire consists of 1.5 million to 2 million distinct CDR3 sequences, with around 48% occurring once and the leading ten covering around 2.1%. The specimen was blood. These receptors all come from a woman in her forties in good health.

In this sample, this clonotype turned up a few times. The chain joins TRBV6-2 or TRBV6-3 to TRBJ2-7; 8 bases agree with TRBD2. This CDR3 has 13 amino acids. The ends lost 10 bases at V and 4 bases at J; junction bases unmatched: 9. Germline V lookup: CDR1 MNHEY, CDR2 SVGEGT. In DNA form, the CDR3 reads TGTGCCACCAAGAACGCGGGGGGATACGAGCAGTACTTC. Amino acids: CATKNAGGYEQYF.

In its sample, this clonotype was seen once. This chain connects TRBV6-1 to TRBJ2-7; perhaps D is TRBD1 or TRBD2 (5 bases each). V was trimmed by 2 bases and J by 7 bases, leaving 21 bases between them. This CDR3 is 16 amino acids long. Per the germline V gene, CDR1 is MNHNS and CDR2 is SASEGT. This CDR3 is CASSERGRPSLHEQYF. The DNA of the CDR3 is TGTGCCAGCAGTGAACGGGGACGCCCAAGTCTCCATGAGCAGTACTTC.

This chain joins TRBV21-1 and TRBJ2-3; TRBD2, the table's D call, lacks a check against the DNA. TRBV21-1 is marked as a pseudogene. This CDR3 comprises 19 residues. In DNA, the CDR3 is TGTGCCAGCAGAACGGGGGGGCCGACGGACCCTATCGACACAGATACGCAGTATTTT. It yields the protein CASRTGGPTDPIDTDTQYF.

This chain links TRBV6-5 with TRBJ2-1, with D unclear. Between the trimmed V and J ends, which lost 6 bases and 0 bases, there was a span of 12 bases. Germline assignment: CDR1 MNHEY and CDR2 SVGAGI. This CDR3 has 15 residues. The chain's CDR3 is CASRKGRSSYNEQFF. CDR3 DNA: TGTGCCAGCAGAAAAGGCAGGAGCTCCTACAATGAGCAGTTCTTC.

This clonotype was seen more than once but under ten times. The rearrangement uses TRBV28 and TRBJ2-1; D is possibly TRBD1 (6 bases). The CDR3 has 12 residues. Germline CDR1 MDHEN, CDR2 SYDVKM. The V end lost 5 bases, the J end lost 9 bases, and 11 bases lay between the germline ends. The CDR3 loop reads CASSGGKIEQFF. CDR3 DNA sequence: TGTGCCAGCAGTGGGGGCAAAATTGAGCAGTTCTTC.

The chain employs TRBV21-1 and TRBJ2-5; the D call of TRBD2 is as the table states it, not checked on the DNA. TRBV21-1 is a documented pseudogene. The CDR3 sequence is 13 residues long. Written as DNA, the CDR3 is TGTGCCAGCTGCTGGGCCGCGGAAGAGACCCAGTACTTC. Translation: CASCWAAEETQYF.

The rearrangement uses TRBV28 and TRBJ2-3; D might be TRBD2 (5 bases). CDR1 is MDHEN, CDR2 SYDVKM, per germline. Trimming removed 8 bases at V and 6 bases at J, with 24 bases between. There are 16 residues in the CDR3. Written as DNA, the CDR3 is TGTGCCAGCGGATACCCCGGGCGGGCGGTGGGCGATACGCAGTATTTT. Protein: CASGYPGRAVGDTQYF.

V usage is TRBV20-1 and J usage is TRBJ2-1; D ambiguous. With 2 bases removed from V and 7 bases from J, the gap between germline ends came to 6 bases. There are 11 residues in the CDR3. The germline gives CDR1 DFQATT, CDR2 SNEGSKA (reference sequence). Written as DNA, the CDR3 is TGCAGTGCTAGAAACCGTAATGAGCAGTTCTTC. Translation gives CSARNRNEQFF.

This clonotype was found once. This rearrangement joins TRBV27 to TRBJ2-3; D might be TRBD1 (6 bases). The CDR3 has 17 amino acids. The V gene's germline CDR1 is MNHEY and CDR2 SMNVEV (reference sequence). The germline V and J ends were trimmed by 7 bases and 2 bases, with 22 bases remaining between them. Written as DNA, the CDR3 is TGTGCCAGCAATCCCCGTCGGGACATCCTGCCCACAGATACGCAGTATTTT. Translation gives CASNPRRDILPTDTQYF.

In this sample, this clonotype turned up once. The junction shows a germline mismatch at one end, possibly a read error. V gene TRBV12-3 or TRBV12-4 combines with J gene TRBJ1-5; D perhaps matches TRBD1 (6 bases). The CDR3 spans 21 residues. CDR3: CARSFDIRLWVGTKGGQPQHF. CDR3 sequence (DNA): TGTGCCAGGAGTTTTGACATCCGTCTCTGGGTAGGGACAAAGGGTGGGCAGCCCCAGCATTTT.

The chain is built from TRBV7-9 and TRBJ2-7; TRBD1 matches 11 bases. Germline V gene data show CDR1 as SEHNR and CDR2 as FQNEAQ (reference sequence). The CDR3 is 16 residues long. The trim removed 5 bases at V and 3 bases at J, leaving 9 bases unmatched. CDR3 nucleotide sequence: TGTGCCAGCAGCCAACTCCCCGGGACAGGGGGCTACGAGCAGTACTTC. Translated, it gives CASSQLPGTGGYEQYF.

The chain uses TRBV7-9 and TRBJ1-2; a weak D match, TRBD1 (6 bases). Germline V CDR1 and CDR2: SEHNR, FQNEAQ (reference sequence). The CDR3 consists of 16 residues. Trimming left V 5 bases short and J 4 bases short, with 20 bases between. The CDR3 spells CASSKGGGRTFYGYTF. In DNA form, the CDR3 reads TGTGCCAGCAGCAAAGGGGGGGGGCGAACTTTCTATGGCTACACCTTC.

CDR3 residues: CASSVVDRVGDTQYF. The CDR3, as DNA: TGTGCCAGCAGCGTAGTGGACAGGGTCGGGGATACGCAGTATTTT. The rearrangement links TRBV9 to TRBJ2-3; 8 positions agree with TRBD1. The trim removed 0 bases at V and 6 bases at J, leaving 6 bases unmatched. Germline assignment: CDR1 SGDLS and CDR2 YYNGEE. The CDR3 totals 15 residues. The full variable domain, in which reference TRBV9 and TRBJ2-3 provide the parts outside the CDR3, is DSGVTQTPKHLITATGQRVTLRCSPRSGDLSVYWYQQSLDQGLQFLIQYYNGEERAKGNILERFSAQQFPDLHSELNLSSLELGDSALYFCASSVVDRVGDTQYFGPGTRLTVL.

This clonotype was picked up a small number of times. The chain has TRBV4-3 and TRBJ2-1; 14 nucleotides agree with TRBD2. Unmatched junction bases numbered 9, after V lost 2 bases and J lost 3 bases. This CDR3 is 19 amino acids long. Germline V gene data show CDR1 as LGHNA and CDR2 as YSLEER. CDR3 sequence (DNA): TGCGCCAGCAGCCAATTTTGGACTAGCGGGAGGAATGACTACAATGAGCAGTTCTTC. This sequence encodes CASSQFWTSGRNDYNEQFF.

This clonotype was picked up many times. This chain connects TRBV4-3 to TRBJ2-7; D is unclear. The germline gives CDR1 LGHNA, CDR2 YSLEER. Trimming removed 1 base at V and 6 bases at J, with 13 bases between. CDR3 length: 14 amino acids. The CDR3 DNA is TGCGCCAGCAGCCAAGTAGGGATGAACGCCGAGCAGTACTTC. Residues: CASSQVGMNAEQYF.

The chain links TRBV7-9 to TRBJ1-1; D uncertain. The CDR3 contains 14 residues. Germline lookup yields CDR1 SEHNR and CDR2 FQNEAQ (reference sequence). V lost 5 bases, J lost 3 bases, and 13 bases lay in between. The CDR3 region is CASSPLGAHTEAFF. Written as DNA, the CDR3 is TGTGCCAGCAGCCCTCTGGGAGCACACACTGAAGCTTTCTTT.

The rearrangement uses TRBV4-2 and TRBJ1-2; TRBD1 matches 10 bases. This CDR3 has 15 residues. The germline V gene has CDR1 LGHNA and CDR2 YNFKEQ. The junction had 7 bases not matched to a gene; V was cut back by 6 bases and J by 3 bases. The CDR3 region has the DNA TGTGCCAGCAGTCTGGGGGACAGGGGCGACTATGGCTACACCTTC. Translating it yields CASSLGDRGDYGYTF.